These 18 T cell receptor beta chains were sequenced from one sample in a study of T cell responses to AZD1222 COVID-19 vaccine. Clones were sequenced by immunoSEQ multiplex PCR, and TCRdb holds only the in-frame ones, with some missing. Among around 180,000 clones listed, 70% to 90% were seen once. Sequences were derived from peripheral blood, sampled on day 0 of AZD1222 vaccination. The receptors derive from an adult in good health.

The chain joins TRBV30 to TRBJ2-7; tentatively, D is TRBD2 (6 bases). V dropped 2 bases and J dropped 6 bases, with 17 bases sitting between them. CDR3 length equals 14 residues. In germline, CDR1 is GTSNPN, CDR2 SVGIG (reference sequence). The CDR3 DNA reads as TGTGCCTGGAGTTTAGATTTACGGAGGGGCGAGCAGTACTTC. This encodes CAWSLDLRRGEQYF.

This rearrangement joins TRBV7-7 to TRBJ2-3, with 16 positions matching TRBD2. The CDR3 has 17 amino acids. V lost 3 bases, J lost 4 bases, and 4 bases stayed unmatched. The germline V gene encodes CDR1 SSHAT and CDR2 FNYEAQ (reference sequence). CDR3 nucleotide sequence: TGTGCCAGCAGCTTGGGACTAGCGGGGGGGTTCTCAGATACGCAGTATTTT. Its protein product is CASSLGLAGGFSDTQYF.

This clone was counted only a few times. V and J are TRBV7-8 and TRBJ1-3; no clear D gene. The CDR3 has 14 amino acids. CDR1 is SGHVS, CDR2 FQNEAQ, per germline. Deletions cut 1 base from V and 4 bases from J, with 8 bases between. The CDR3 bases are TGTGCCAGCAGCTTAGTATTACAGGGAAACACCATATATTTT. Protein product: CASSLVLQGNTIYF.

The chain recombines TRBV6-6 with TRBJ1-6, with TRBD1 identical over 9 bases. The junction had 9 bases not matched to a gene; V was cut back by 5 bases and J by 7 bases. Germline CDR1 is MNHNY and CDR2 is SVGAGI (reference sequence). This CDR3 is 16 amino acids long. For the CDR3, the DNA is TGTGCCAGCAGTCGAGACAGGGGGGGCACAAATTCACCCCTCCACTTT. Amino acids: CASSRDRGGTNSPLHF.

CDR3 in DNA: TGTGCCAGCATCGGAAACACCATATATTTT. It yields the protein CASIGNTIYF. The rearrangement joins TRBV6-6 to TRBJ1-3; D remains unclear. V was trimmed by 7 bases and J by 4 bases, leaving 2 bases between them. The CDR3 totals 10 residues. CDR1 is MNHNY and CDR2 is SVGAGI in the germline V gene (reference sequence).

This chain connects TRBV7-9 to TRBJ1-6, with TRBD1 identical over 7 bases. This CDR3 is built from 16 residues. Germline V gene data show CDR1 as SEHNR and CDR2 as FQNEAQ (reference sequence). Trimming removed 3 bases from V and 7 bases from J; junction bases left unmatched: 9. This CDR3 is CASSLGGTVVNSPLHF. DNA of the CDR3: TGTGCCAGCAGCTTGGGAGGGACAGTGGTAAATTCACCCCTCCACTTT.

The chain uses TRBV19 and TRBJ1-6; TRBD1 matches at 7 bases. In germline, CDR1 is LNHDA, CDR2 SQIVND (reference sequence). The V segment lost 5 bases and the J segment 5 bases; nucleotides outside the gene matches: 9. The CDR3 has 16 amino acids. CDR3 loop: CASSLSPGTDNSPLHF. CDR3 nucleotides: TGTGCCAGTAGTCTCTCGCCCGGGACAGATAATTCACCCCTCCACTTT.

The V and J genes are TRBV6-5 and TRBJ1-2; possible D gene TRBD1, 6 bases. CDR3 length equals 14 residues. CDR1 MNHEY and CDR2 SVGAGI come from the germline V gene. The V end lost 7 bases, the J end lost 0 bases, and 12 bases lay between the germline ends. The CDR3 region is CASTTGNANYGYTF. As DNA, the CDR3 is TGTGCCAGCACCACAGGGAACGCTAACTATGGCTACACCTTC.

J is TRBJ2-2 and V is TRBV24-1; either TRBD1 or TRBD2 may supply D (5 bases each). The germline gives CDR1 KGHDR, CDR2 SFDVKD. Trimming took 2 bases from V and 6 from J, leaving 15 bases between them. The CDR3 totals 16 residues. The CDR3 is CATSDSWGIGAGELFF. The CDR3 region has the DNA TGTGCCACCAGTGATTCGTGGGGGATAGGGGCCGGGGAGCTGTTTTTT.

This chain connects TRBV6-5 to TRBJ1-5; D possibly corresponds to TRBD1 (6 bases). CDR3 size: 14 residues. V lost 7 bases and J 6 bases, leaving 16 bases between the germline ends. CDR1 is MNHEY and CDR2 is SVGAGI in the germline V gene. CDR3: CASKLQGSGQPQHF. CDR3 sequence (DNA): TGTGCCAGCAAGTTACAGGGTTCAGGTCAGCCCCAGCATTTT.

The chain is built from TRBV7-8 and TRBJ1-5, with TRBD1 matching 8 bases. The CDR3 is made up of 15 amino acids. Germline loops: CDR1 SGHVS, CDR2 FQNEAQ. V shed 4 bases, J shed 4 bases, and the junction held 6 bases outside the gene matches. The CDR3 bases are TGTGCCAGCAGCTGGGGGACAGGCGATAATCAGCCCCAGCATTTT. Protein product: CASSWGTGDNQPQHF.

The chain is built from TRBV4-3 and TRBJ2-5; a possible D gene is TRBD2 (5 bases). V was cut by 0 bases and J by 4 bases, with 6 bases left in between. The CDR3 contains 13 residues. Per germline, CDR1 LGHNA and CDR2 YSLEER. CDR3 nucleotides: TGCGCCAGCAGCCAAGATCTAGCAGAGACCCAGTACTTC. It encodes CASSQDLAETQYF.

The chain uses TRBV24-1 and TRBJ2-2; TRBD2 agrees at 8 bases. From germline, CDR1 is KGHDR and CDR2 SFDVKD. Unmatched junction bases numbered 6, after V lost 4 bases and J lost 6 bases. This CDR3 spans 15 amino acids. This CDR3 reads CATSDPPRGAGELFF. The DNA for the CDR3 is TGTGCCACCAGTGACCCTCCGCGGGGGGCCGGGGAGCTGTTTTTT.

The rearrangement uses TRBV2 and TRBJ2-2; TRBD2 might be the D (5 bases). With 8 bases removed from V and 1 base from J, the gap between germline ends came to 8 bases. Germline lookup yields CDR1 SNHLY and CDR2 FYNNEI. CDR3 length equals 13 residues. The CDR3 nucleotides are TGTGCCAGCTCAAGCGGGAACACCGGGGAGCTGTTTTTT. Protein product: CASSSGNTGELFF.

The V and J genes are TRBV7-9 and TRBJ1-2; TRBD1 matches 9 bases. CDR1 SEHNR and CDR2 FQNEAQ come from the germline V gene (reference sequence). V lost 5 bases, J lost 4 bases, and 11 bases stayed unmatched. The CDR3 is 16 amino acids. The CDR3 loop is CASSRGDREFLYGYTF. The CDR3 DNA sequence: TGTGCCAGCAGCCGCGGGGACAGGGAGTTCCTCTATGGCTACACCTTC.

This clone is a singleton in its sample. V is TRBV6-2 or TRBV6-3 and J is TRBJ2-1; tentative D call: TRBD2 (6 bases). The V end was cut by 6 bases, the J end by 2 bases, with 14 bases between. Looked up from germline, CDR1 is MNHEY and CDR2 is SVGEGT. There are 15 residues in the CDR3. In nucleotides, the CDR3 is TGTGCCAGCAGCTCGGGCGGGGACCCCTACAATGAGCAGTTCTTC. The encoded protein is CASSSGGDPYNEQFF.

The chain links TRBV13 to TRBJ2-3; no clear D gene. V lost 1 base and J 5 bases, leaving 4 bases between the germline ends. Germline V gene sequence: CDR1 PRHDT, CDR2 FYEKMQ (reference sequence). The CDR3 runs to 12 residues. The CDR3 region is CASSLDLDTQYF. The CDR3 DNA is TGTGCCAGCAGCTTAGACTTAGATACGCAGTATTTT.

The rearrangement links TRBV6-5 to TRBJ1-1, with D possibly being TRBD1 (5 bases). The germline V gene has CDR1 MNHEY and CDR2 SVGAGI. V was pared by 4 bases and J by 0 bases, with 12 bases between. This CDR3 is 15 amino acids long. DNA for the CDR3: TGTGCCAGCAGTTCCCCCGAAGGGGTGAACACTGAAGCTTTCTTT. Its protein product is CASSSPEGVNTEAFF.